Sequencing of this TCR beta chain was carried out in a study of blood T cell repertoires in COVID-19. About the research overall: Spain, Italy and the United States supplied samples that represented acute and convalescent COVID-19. Sample material is recorded as cDNA or gDNA derived from T cells, B-cell-depleted T cells, or PBMCs.

The germline V gene has CDR1 KGHDR and CDR2 SFDVKD. The CDR3 totals 20 residues. V shed 0 bases, J shed 0 bases, and the junction held 3 bases outside the gene matches. Per the original data handling: The authors estimated nucleated cell counts from reference gene primer amplification. Clones were read by immunoSEQ multiplex PCR, and TCRdb kept only the in-frame ones, dropping some. V, J and clone size are those of that table, while D and trimming were read from the DNA. Of about 200,000 clones listed, approximately 80% are singletons. The sequence was obtained from a human donor in a cohort sampled during active COVID-19. Specimen: peripheral blood. The chain joins TRBV24-1 to TRBJ2-2, with 16 nucleotides matching TRBD2. This CDR3 reads CATSDLVGLAGGPNTGELFF. CDR3 nucleotide sequence: TGTGCCACCAGTGATTTGGTGGGACTAGCGGGAGGGCCGAACACCGGGGAGCTGTTTTTT.